One and the same sample provided the 3 T cell receptor beta chains below, sequenced in a study of T cells expressing NK-cell markers. One entry per CDR3 protein, without DNA, is what TCRdb gives after re-calling the 5' RACE reads. The sample's table shows fewer than 400,000 distinct CDR3 sequences. The sample consisted of blood T cells: a sorted CD56 or NKG2C T cell subset, CD4+ or CD8+ T cells, or bulk PBMC T cells (not recorded which). The receptors stem from a man aged 18-70 years in good health.

The chain combines TRBV12-3 or TRBV12-4 with TRBJ2-3; TCRdb indicates TRBD2, and absent DNA this call remains unverified. The CDR3 contains 16 residues. CDR3 protein: CASSMGRWAETDTQYF.

CDR3: CASSRDRVYGYTF. The rearrangement joins TRBV4-2 to TRBJ1-2; checking the TCRdb D call of TRBD1 is not possible without DNA. Germline CDR1 reads LGHNA; CDR2 reads YNFKEQ. The CDR3 loop spans 13 amino acids.

The chain recombines TRBV29-1 with TRBJ2-1; the TRBD2 assignment by TCRdb is unverifiable without DNA. In germline, CDR1 is SQVTM, CDR2 ANQGSEA. CDR3 length: 17 residues. The CDR3: CSVATSGGQSTYNEQFF.